The sequence of this T cell receptor (beta chain) was determined in a study of T cell responses to AZD1222 COVID-19 vaccine. Study-wide results and limits: Of the AZD1222 recipients, only 5 to 7 were seropositive at baseline. Scientists sampled the repertoires only once the peak T cell response had passed. Within unmutated variant regions lay the reported targets of nearly half of spike-specific TCRs. Once two AZD1222 doses were given, Spike-specific TCR breadth and depth went up.

Sequencing used immunoSEQ multiplex PCR; TCRdb keeps in-frame clones, though not all of them. The repertoire includes 150,000 to 180,000 clones, approximately 87% of them detected once, and 5.5% sits in the top ten. In the case of this clone: Its specificity is not known.

V shed 4 bases, J shed 6 bases, and the junction held 11 bases outside the gene matches. CDR3 length equals 15 residues. Germline V gene lookup returns CDR1 SGHTA and CDR2 FQGNSA. The chain uses TRBV7-2 and TRBJ2-5; 7 bases align to TRBD2. This sequence originates from an adult in good health. The starting material was peripheral blood, obtained on day 0 of MenACWY control vaccination. The DNA for the CDR3 is TGTGCCAGCAGCTCCTCTGCGGCTAGCGGAAAGACCCAGTACTTC. Amino acid sequence: CASSSSAASGKTQYF. Using reference TRBV7-2 and TRBJ2-5 for the parts outside the CDR3, the full variable domain is GAGVSQSPSNKVTEKGKDVELRCDPISGHTALYWYRQSLGQGLEFLIYFQGNSAPDKSGLPSDRFSAERTGGSVSTLTIQRTQQEDSAVYLCASSSSAASGKTQYFGPGTRLLVL.